A single T cell receptor (beta chain) is shown here with its context. This sample is drawn from a study of human T cells and chemical hapten exposure. Study in general: Patch tests containing 0.01% DPC, applied to the upper back, were read at 6 days.

In the source study's methods: Across samples, TCR counts had a median of about 100,000 and ranged from about 20,000 to 690,600. TCRdb re-called the RACE reads through MiXCR, storing one row per CDR3 protein. The V and J calls reflect TCRdb's pipeline rather than the authors' work. In the table there are about 54,000 distinct CDR3 sequences, 9.5% to 10% of which are singletons. The time point is: patch test 2, 6 weeks after DPC sensitization. Treatment meaning: therapeutic diphenylcyclopropenone sensitization with weekly scalp DPC. Each donor was an alopecia patient between 18 and 70 years of age who qualified for DPC. This CDR3 has 14 amino acids. The germline V and J ends were trimmed by 2 bases and 1 base, with 9 bases remaining between them. Germline assignment: CDR1 MNHNY and CDR2 SVGAGI (reference sequence).

This rearrangement joins TRBV6-6 to TRBJ2-7; D is unresolved. Here the sequenced sample was whole blood, taken in connection with sensitization to the hapten diphenylcyclopropenone (DPC). This sequence was found in a woman aged 45-60 years with alopecia areata. Some clones in this sample may be carry-over from other donors' samples. This CDR3 is CASSYLAASYEQYF. The CDR3 nucleotides read TGTGCCAGCAGTTACCTCGCAGCTTCCTACGAGCAGTACTTC.